Shown below are 17 T cell receptor beta chains from a single sample sequenced in a study of blood T cell repertoires in COVID-19. Profiling relied on immunoSEQ multiplex PCR, and the TCRdb table lists in-frame clones only, not all of them. The sample gives 150,000 to 250,000 clones, roughly four fifths of which show up once; over 9.5% is in the top ten. Sequenced: PBMCs or T cells enriched from blood (not recorded which). The receptor source for this set is a man aged 35-49 years who had recovered from COVID-19.

J is TRBJ2-1 and V is TRBV14; TRBD2 matches 9 bases. This CDR3 region has 16 residues. CDR1 is SGHDN and CDR2 is FVKESK in the germline V gene. V shed 4 bases, J shed 2 bases, and the junction held 6 bases outside the gene matches. The CDR3 bases are TGTGCCAGCAGCCCTAGGGCGGGAGGGGCCTACAATGAGCAGTTCTTC. Amino acid sequence: CASSPRAGGAYNEQFF.

The rearrangement uses TRBV27 and TRBJ1-4; no clear D gene. The CDR3 is 14 residues long. CDR1 and CDR2 (germline): MNHEY, SMNVEV (reference sequence). V lost 3 bases to trimming and J lost 7 bases, with 12 bases between them. The CDR3 is CASSFNPRSEKLFF. CDR3 in DNA: TGTGCCAGCAGTTTTAACCCCAGAAGTGAAAAACTGTTTTTT.

The count of this clone is one. The gene calls are TRBV2 and TRBJ2-3; TRBD2 aligns across 13 bases. Trimming took 6 bases from V and 9 from J; bases not matched to a gene: 9. CDR3 size: 15 residues. In germline, CDR1 is SNHLY, CDR2 FYNNEI. CDR3 loop: CASRGTSGDFGTQYF. CDR3 nucleotide sequence: TGTGCCAGCAGGGGGACTAGCGGGGACTTTGGGACGCAGTATTTT.

The chain is built from TRBV7-8 and TRBJ2-1, with 13 bases lining up with TRBD2. Trimming at V came to 3 bases and at J to 7 bases, leaving 12 bases not matched to a gene. The CDR3 has 18 amino acids. In germline, CDR1 is SGHVS, CDR2 FQNEAQ. DNA of the CDR3: TGTGCCAGCAGCTTGCCCGGGACTAGCGGGATAGAAGGGAATGAGCAGTTCTTC. Translation: CASSLPGTSGIEGNEQFF.

This rearrangement joins TRBV25-1 to TRBJ1-3; 10 nucleotides align to TRBD1. The CDR3 runs 17 residues. Germline V gives CDR1 MGHDK, CDR2 SYGVNS. Trimming at V came to 1 base and at J to 4 bases, leaving 7 bases not matched to a gene. The chain's CDR3 is CASSESPGQGFGNTIYF. The CDR3 nucleotides are TGTGCCAGCAGTGAATCGCCGGGACAGGGGTTCGGAAACACCATATATTTT.

The rearrangement links TRBV25-1 to TRBJ2-2, with TRBD2 as a possible D gene (5 bases). This CDR3 has 13 amino acids. In germline, CDR1 is MGHDK, CDR2 SYGVNS. V lost 11 bases to trimming and J lost 0 bases, with 10 bases between them. CDR3 protein: CAGEQTNTGELFF. The CDR3 DNA is TGTGCCGGGGAGCAGACGAACACCGGGGAGCTGTTTTTT.

This clone occurred once. The rearrangement uses TRBV6-5 and TRBJ2-7; TRBD1 aligns across 8 bases. Trimming cost V 5 bases and J 2 bases; bases outside gene matches: 8. Looked up from germline, CDR1 is MNHEY and CDR2 is SVGAGI. This CDR3 is built from 15 residues. The CDR3 DNA sequence: TGTGCCAGCAGTAACGGACAGGGACGGGCCTACGAGCAGTACGTC. Protein: CASSNGQGRAYEQYV.

J is TRBJ1-1 and V is TRBV7-8, with a tentative D call TRBD1 (5 bases). The CDR3 runs to 14 residues. Germline loops: CDR1 SGHVS, CDR2 FQNEAQ. V was shortened by 5 bases and J by 0 bases, with 10 bases between the two germline ends. The CDR3: CASSQETVNTEAFF. CDR3 in DNA: TGTGCCAGCAGCCAGGAGACAGTGAACACTGAAGCTTTCTTT.

The gene calls are TRBV7-9 and TRBJ2-1; D is unclear. CDR3 length: 11 amino acids. Germline V lookup: CDR1 SEHNR, CDR2 FQNEAQ (reference sequence). V shed 5 bases and J shed 5 bases, with 4 bases lying between them. The CDR3 here is CASSLNNEQFF. CDR3 DNA: TGTGCCAGCAGCCTTAACAATGAGCAGTTCTTC. Combining the CDR3 with reference TRBV7-9 and TRBJ2-1 gives the whole variable domain DTGVSQNPRHKITKRGQNVTFRCDPISEHNRLYWYRQTLGQGPEFLTYFQNEAQLEKSRLLSDRFSAERPKGSFSTLEIQRTEQGDSAMYLCASSLNNEQFFGPGTRLTVL.

The chain combines TRBV4-3 with TRBJ2-2; a weak D match, TRBD2 (6 bases). The germline gives CDR1 LGHNA, CDR2 YSLEER. Trimming took off 0 bases at V and 4 bases at J, with 12 bases between the two ends. CDR3 length: 16 amino acids. For the CDR3, the DNA is TGCGCCAGCAGCCAAGAGGAATTAGCGGCCACCGGGGAGCTGTTTTTT. Residues: CASSQEELAATGELFF.

This chain connects TRBV3-1 (or the pseudogene TRBV3-2) to TRBJ1-3; D gene uncertain. The CDR3 runs to 18 residues. Germline lookup yields CDR1 LGHDT and CDR2 YNNKEL (reference sequence). V dropped 0 bases and J dropped 0 bases, with 15 bases sitting between them. The CDR3 protein is CASSQDESASYSGNTIYF. In nucleotides, the CDR3 is TGTGCCAGCAGCCAAGATGAAAGCGCCTCCTACTCTGGAAACACCATATATTTT.

The chain employs TRBV4-2 and TRBJ2-1; D ambiguous. The germline CDR1 and CDR2 sequences are LGHNA and YNFKEQ. The V end was cut by 1 base, the J end by 6 bases, with 13 bases between. The CDR3 is made up of 15 amino acids. CDR3 loop: CASSQVVGAANEQFF. The CDR3 bases are TGTGCCAGCAGCCAAGTTGTAGGTGCGGCCAATGAGCAGTTCTTC.

CDR3 amino acids: CASSLAVSGANVLTF. The CDR3 DNA sequence: TGTGCCAGCAGCTTAGCGGTCTCTGGGGCCAACGTCCTGACTTTC. The genes are TRBV7-3 and TRBJ2-6; D gene uncertain. The CDR3 consists of 15 residues. Germline loops: CDR1 SGHTA, CDR2 FQGTGA. V was cut by 2 bases and J by 0 bases, with 5 bases left in between.

The gene calls are TRBV7-2 and TRBJ1-4, with D perhaps matching TRBD1 (6 bases). The CDR3 runs 13 residues. Germline assignment: CDR1 SGHTA and CDR2 FQGNSA. V was cut by 5 bases and J by 16 bases, with 20 bases left in between. CDR3 loop: CASSPQGPHPEFF. CDR3 in DNA: TGTGCCAGCAGCCCCCAGGGGCCCCACCCCGAGTTTTTT.

The J gene is TRBJ2-5, the V gene TRBV28; D is unclear. From germline, CDR1 is MDHEN and CDR2 SYDVKM. Trimming removed 5 bases at V and 2 bases at J, with 15 bases between. This CDR3 region has 15 residues. The chain's CDR3 is CASSPWQVGQETQYF. CDR3 nucleotide sequence: TGTGCCAGCAGTCCATGGCAGGTAGGACAAGAGACCCAGTACTTC.

V is TRBV27 and J is TRBJ1-1; D ambiguous. CDR1 and CDR2 (germline): MNHEY, SMNVEV (reference sequence). Trimming left V 5 bases short and J 2 bases short, with 12 bases between. This CDR3 has 14 residues. CDR3 in amino acids: CASSTRGYNTEAFF. The CDR3 DNA follows: TGTGCCAGCAGTACTCGGGGATATAACACTGAAGCTTTCTTT.

This chain joins TRBV30 and TRBJ1-5; a possible D gene is TRBD1 (6 bases). The CDR3 is 13 amino acids. Trimming removed 1 base from V and 4 bases from J, with 8 bases in between. Looked up from germline, CDR1 is GTSNPN and CDR2 is SVGIG (reference sequence). The CDR3 nucleotides are TGTGCCTGGAGTGGACAGGTAAATCAGCCCCAGCATTTT. Its translation is CAWSGQVNQPQHF.